Listed below are T cell receptor beta chains from one sample, sequenced in a study of blood T cell repertoires in COVID-19. Clones were read by immunoSEQ multiplex PCR, and TCRdb kept only the in-frame ones, dropping some. The table has around 70,000 clones, about 80% seen once. The sequenced material came from peripheral blood. These receptors all come from a man aged 70 or older who had recovered from COVID-19. Both conserved end residues are part of each CDR3. The order of the fields is CDR3 length, V gene, CDR3 protein.

CDR3 length: 16; V gene: TRBV5-1; CDR3 protein: CASSPTGSHGANVLTF
CDR3 length: 17; V gene: TRBV27; CDR3 protein: CASSLSRDSPSTGELFF
CDR3 length: 17; V gene: TRBV24-1; CDR3 protein: CATSDRTGTGNTGELFF
CDR3 length: 15; V gene: TRBV2; CDR3 protein: CASSGQLAGSSEQYF
CDR3 length: 14; V gene: TRBV30; CDR3 protein: CAWSRGGASTEAFF
CDR3 length: 13; V gene: TRBV7-2; CDR3 protein: CASRQGSMDTQYF
CDR3 length: 16; V gene: TRBV4-3; CDR3 protein: CASSQVAGQGDYGYTF
CDR3 length: 14; V gene: TRBV7-2; CDR3 protein: CASSPHQGTYGYTF
CDR3 length: 13; V gene: TRBV2; CDR3 protein: CASTQGGEETQYF
CDR3 length: 14; V gene: TRBV2; CDR3 protein: CASNRDSPGTEAFF
CDR3 length: 15; V gene: TRBV5-1; CDR3 protein: CASSGLAGEYNEQFF
CDR3 length: 17; V gene: TRBV28; CDR3 protein: CASSYTGQSLLVYGYTF
CDR3 length: 15; V gene: TRBV6-5; CDR3 protein: CASSSGTRRLVEQFF
CDR3 length: 15; V gene: TRBV27; CDR3 protein: CASSPGLAGVYEQFF